The 13 T cell receptor beta chains given below trace back to one sample, sequenced in a study of T cell changes during pregnancy in multiple sclerosis. Sequenced by immunoSEQ multiplex PCR; TCRdb stores in-frame clones only, minus some. The table lists approximately 34,000 clones, 90% of them singletons. This specimen was CD8+ T cells from peripheral blood mononuclear cells, taken before pregnancy. These receptors were collected from a female donor with multiple sclerosis, enrolled in a pregnancy study.

This clone was observed a few times. This rearrangement joins TRBV4-1 to TRBJ2-7, with TRBD2 matching over 8 bases. Trimming at V came to 0 bases and at J to 6 bases, leaving 7 bases not matched to a gene. The CDR3 totals 15 residues. Germline values: CDR1 MGHRA, CDR2 YSYEKL. CDR3 protein: CASSQEGGRGGEQYF. In DNA form, the CDR3 reads TGCGCCAGCAGCCAAGAAGGAGGCCGGGGGGGCGAGCAGTACTTC.

V gene TRBV2 combines with J gene TRBJ2-7; D not certain. The CDR3 extends over 13 amino acids. CDR1 SNHLY and CDR2 FYNNEI come from the germline V gene. V lost 10 bases and J lost 1, with 14 bases in between. Here the CDR3 reads CAMLFHGSYEQYF. CDR3 nucleotides: TGTGCCATGCTTTTTCACGGTTCCTACGAGCAGTACTTC.

J is TRBJ1-5 and V is TRBV21-1. TRBV21-1 is a documented pseudogene. The CDR3 sequence is 19 residues long. The CDR3 loop is CASSKDIKLSASSNQPQHF. CDR3 DNA sequence: TGTGCCAGCAGCAAAGATATCAAGCTTTCAGCTAGTAGCAATCAGCCCCAGCATTTT.

The gene calls are TRBV10-3 and TRBJ2-7; D perhaps matches TRBD1 (6 bases). CDR3 size: 12 residues. The V and J ends lost 3 bases and 4 bases respectively, with 7 bases between them. Germline V CDR1 and CDR2: ENHRY, SYGVKD. The CDR3 DNA reads TGTGCCATCAGTGATAGGGGGTACGAGCAGTACTTC. It encodes CAISDRGYEQYF.

V gene TRBV4-3 combines with J gene TRBJ1-5, with D maybe TRBD1 (5 bases). CDR3 size: 14 residues. V was shortened by 4 bases and J by 4 bases, with 11 bases between the two germline ends. Per germline, CDR1 LGHNA and CDR2 YSLEER. CDR3 sequence: CASSPGTGNQPQHF. CDR3 sequence (DNA): TGCGCCAGCAGCCCTGGGACTGGGAATCAGCCCCAGCATTTT.

J is TRBJ2-2 and V is TRBV19, with 8 bases lining up with TRBD1. This CDR3 is built from 14 residues. Germline V gene sequence: CDR1 LNHDA, CDR2 SQIVND (reference sequence). With 2 bases clipped from V and 7 bases from J, the junction kept 3 bases outside the gene matches. In DNA form, the CDR3 reads TGTGCCAGTAGTATAACAGGGGGGCGCGGGGAGCTGTTTTTT. Its protein is CASSITGGRGELFF.

V usage is TRBV7-6 and J usage is TRBJ2-3; 10 bases line up with TRBD2. The CDR3 totals 16 residues. The J segment lost 6 bases and the V segment lost 0 bases, leaving 6 bases of the junction unmatched. Per germline, CDR1 SGHVS and CDR2 FNYEAQ. The CDR3 nucleotides are TGTGCCAGCAGCTTAGCTGTGGGACTAGCGTCGGATACGCAGTATTTT. Encoded protein: CASSLAVGLASDTQYF.

This clone was seen a few times. The chain combines TRBV4-2 with TRBJ2-5; a weak D match, TRBD2 (6 bases). This CDR3 has 14 amino acids. Germline CDR1 is LGHNA and CDR2 is YNFKEQ. V was trimmed by 0 bases and J by 5 bases, leaving 10 bases between them. The CDR3 sequence: CASSQDRSGETQYF. For the CDR3, the DNA is TGTGCCAGCAGCCAAGATCGGAGCGGGGAGACCCAGTACTTC.

This clone has just one count. This chain uses TRBV19 with TRBJ1-2, with 9 bases identical to TRBD1. Trimming at V came to 4 bases and at J to 5 bases, leaving 5 bases not matched to a gene. Germline V gene sequence: CDR1 LNHDA, CDR2 SQIVND (reference sequence). CDR3 length: 14 residues. CDR3 amino acids: CASSNRGLGYGYTF. CDR3 DNA sequence: TGTGCCAGTAGTAACAGGGGGCTTGGTTATGGCTACACCTTC.

The chain links TRBV5-6 to TRBJ2-1; TRBD2 might be the D (5 bases). The CDR3 consists of 11 residues. V was shortened by 3 bases and J by 10 bases, with 8 bases between the two germline ends. CDR1 and CDR2 from the germline V gene are SGHDT and YYEEEE. CDR3 sequence: CASSYEGEQFF. CDR3 DNA: TGTGCCAGCAGCTATGAGGGAGAGCAGTTCTTC.

The V and J genes are TRBV7-9 and TRBJ1-2; 9 bases are a match to TRBD1. This CDR3 contains 19 residues. V dropped 5 bases and J dropped 4; count of bases not matched to a gene: 20. The germline gives CDR1 SEHNR, CDR2 FQNEAQ (reference sequence). This CDR3 is CASSGGYRDRETIPYGYTF. CDR3 nucleotides: TGTGCCAGCAGCGGAGGATACCGGGACAGGGAGACAATTCCCTATGGCTACACCTTC. The variable domain in full, completed from reference TRBV7-9 and TRBJ1-2, reads DTGVSQNPRHKITKRGQNVTFRCDPISEHNRLYWYRQTLGQGPEFLTYFQNEAQLEKSRLLSDRFSAERPKGSFSTLEIQRTEQGDSAMYLCASSGGYRDRETIPYGYTFGSGTRLTVV.

The chain links TRBV29-1 to TRBJ2-7, with 12 bases matching TRBD2. Losses at the gene ends were 6 bases for V and 3 bases for J; bases not matched to a gene: 6. Germline CDR1 reads SQVTM; CDR2 reads ANQGSEA. The CDR3 runs 14 residues. The CDR3 sequence: CSVWTSGVVYEQYF. The DNA of the CDR3 is TGCAGCGTGTGGACTAGCGGGGTCGTCTACGAGCAGTACTTC.

This chain joins TRBV4-2 and TRBJ2-1; 7 bases fit TRBD2. The germline CDR1 and CDR2 sequences are LGHNA and YNFKEQ. V was pared by 3 bases and J by 3 bases, with 5 bases of the junction left unmatched. The CDR3 totals 15 residues. The chain's CDR3 is CASSQPGGYYNEQFF. CDR3 bases: TGTGCCAGCAGCCAGCCCGGGGGGTACTACAATGAGCAGTTCTTC.